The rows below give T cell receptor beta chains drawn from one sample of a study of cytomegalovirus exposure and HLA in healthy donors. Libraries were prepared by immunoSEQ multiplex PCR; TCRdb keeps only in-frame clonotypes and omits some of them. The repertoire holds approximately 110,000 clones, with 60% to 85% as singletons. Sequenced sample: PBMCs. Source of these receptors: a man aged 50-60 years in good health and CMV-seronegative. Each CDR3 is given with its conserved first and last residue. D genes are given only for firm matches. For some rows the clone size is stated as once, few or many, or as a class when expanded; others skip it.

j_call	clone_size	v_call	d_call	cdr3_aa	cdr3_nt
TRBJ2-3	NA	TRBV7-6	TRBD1	CASSSTGGWTDTQYF	TGTGCCAGCAGCTCCACAGGGGGCTGGACAGATACGCAGTATTTT
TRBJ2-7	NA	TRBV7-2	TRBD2	CASSPPGAGGLQEQYF	TGTGCCAGCAGCCCCCCTGGGGCGGGGGGCCTCCAGGAGCAGTACTTC
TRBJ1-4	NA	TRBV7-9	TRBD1	CSSSERNRGHDEKLFF	TGTTCCAGCAGCGAACGAAACAGGGGGCACGATGAAAAACTGTTTTTT
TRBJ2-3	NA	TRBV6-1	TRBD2	CASSELAADTQYF	TGTGCCAGCAGTGAACTAGCGGCAGATACGCAGTATTTT
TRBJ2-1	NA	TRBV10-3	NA	CAISVDLSYNEQFF	TGTGCCATCAGTGTAGACTTATCCTACAATGAGCAGTTCTTC
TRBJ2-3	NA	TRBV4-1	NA	CASSQDRVVADTQYF	TGCGCCAGCAGCCAAGATCGAGTGGTAGCCGATACGCAGTATTTT
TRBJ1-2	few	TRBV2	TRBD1	CASRRDRTNYGYTF	TGTGCCAGCAGAAGGGACAGGACTAACTATGGCTACACCTTC
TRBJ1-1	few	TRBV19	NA	CASSIDPRGEAFF	TGTGCCAGTAGTATAGATCCTAGGGGAGAAGCTTTCTTT
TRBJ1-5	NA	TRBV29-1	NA	CSVKSGDQPQHF	TGCAGCGTTAAGTCAGGGGATCAGCCCCAGCATTTT
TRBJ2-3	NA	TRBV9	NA	CASSVAGGDTQYF	TGTGCCAGCAGCGTAGCGGGCGGGGATACGCAGTATTTT
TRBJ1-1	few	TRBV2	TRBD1	CASRTGLMNTEAFF	TGTGCCAGTCGGACAGGACTCATGAACACTGAAGCTTTCTTT
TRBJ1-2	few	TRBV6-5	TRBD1	CASSYGTGEGYTF	TGTGCCAGCAGTTACGGGACAGGGGAAGGCTACACCTTC
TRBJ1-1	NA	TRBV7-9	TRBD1	CASSEAGGAGAFF	TGTGCCAGCAGCGAGGCAGGGGGCGCAGGGGCTTTCTTT
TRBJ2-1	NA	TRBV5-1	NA	CASSVNQGRGEQFF	TGCGCCAGCAGCGTAAACCAGGGGCGGGGGGAGCAGTTCTTC
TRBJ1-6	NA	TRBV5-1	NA	CASRPGGREGSYNSPLHF	TGCGCCAGCAGACCCGGAGGTCGGGAGGGGTCCTATAATTCACCCCTCCACTTT
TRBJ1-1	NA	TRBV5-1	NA	CASSLGQVEAFF	TGCGCCAGCAGCTTGGGGCAGGTAGAAGCTTTCTTT
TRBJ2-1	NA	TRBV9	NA	CASSVTGTPLYNEQFF	TGTGCCAGCAGCGTAACCGGGACTCCCCTTTACAATGAGCAGTTCTTC
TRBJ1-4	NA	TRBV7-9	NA	CASSLSAGEKLFF	TGTGCCAGCAGCCTCTCGGCGGGTGAAAAACTGTTTTTT
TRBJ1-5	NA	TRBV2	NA	CASSLQSLGNQPQHF	TGTGCCAGCAGTTTACAGAGCTTGGGCAATCAGCCCCAGCATTTT